This entry concerns a single TCR beta chain. The antigen this receptor binds is unknown. The input lacks base qualities; no much larger clone sits a single base away. The germline V gene sets CDR1 to SGHTA and CDR2 to FQGTGA. The CDR3 goes from the cysteine to the phenylalanine over 13 residues. The read is trimmed to its CDR3 DNA, 39 bases read in frame from base 1. Trimming leaves V shorter by 3 bases and J shorter by 9 bases, with the junction holding 4 bases beyond the gene matches. The data were taken from a study of OX40 agonist ivuxolimab in advanced cancers. Study-level background: Ivuxolimab was a fully human IgG2 agonistic monoclonal antibody targeting the costimulatory receptor OX40 (CD134). Intravenous ivuxolimab was administered to patients every 2 weeks at six dose levels: 0.01, 0.1, 0.3, 1.5, 3 and 10 mg/kg. Of the approximately 50 dose-escalation patients, hepatocellular carcinoma was present in 19, melanoma in roughly 15, renal cell carcinoma in 9 and head and neck cancer in 9. In the dose-escalation cohort, roughly 80% of patients were male, and the mean age was approximately 60 years, with a range of roughly 20 to 85. Prior anti-PD-1, anti-PD-L1 or anti-CTLA-4 therapy was permitted, and approximately 39% of dose-escalation patients had received checkpoint inhibitors. Partial responses were achieved by three dose-escalation patients, of whom one had hepatocellular carcinoma and two had cutaneous melanoma. The purpose of peripheral TCRbeta sequencing was to test whether ivuxolimab changed TCR sequence diversity and led to clonal T-cell expansion. The paper covers the monotherapy dose-escalation part of the phase I ivuxolimab trial, which included N = 52 patients. Findings and caveats that apply to the study as a whole: Low levels of normalized T-cell clonal expansion were also seen in some patients who did not respond. At doses of 0.1 to 3.0 mg/kg, clonal expansion of both CD4+ and CD8+ T cells in blood was seen between baseline and week 6. The antigen specificity of the clonally expanded peripheral T cells was not determined. In partial responders in the 0.1-3.0 mg/kg groups, normalized peripheral clonal expansion was found to be among the lowest, especially among CD8+ T cells. On average, CD8+ T cells showed more expanded clones than CD4+ T cells after ivuxolimab.

To sequence the TCRbeta CDR3 region, genomic DNA was isolated from the sorted cells. The immunoSEQ Assay was used for sequencing of TCRbeta CDR3 regions. Sourced from immuneACCESS, this table was stored by TCRdb with only in-frame sequences that have V and J called. A share of the clones is absent; for the studies checked, an unresolved V gene accounts for under half, and the remainder has no known explanation. Across this sample there are about 85,000 clones, with around 87% seen only once. The top ten constitute more than 0.3% of the sample. The trial excluded patients who had a history of autoimmune disease or were on systemic immunosuppression. Peripheral blood for TCR sequencing was collected from all dose cohorts at baseline, on cycle 4 day 1, and on cycle 7 day 1. The samples were taken from a phase I, first-in-human, multicenter, open-label dose-escalation trial of ivuxolimab. The trial enrolled adults with locally advanced or metastatic head and neck squamous cell, hepatocellular, melanoma or renal cell carcinoma. Before TCR sequencing, CD4+ T cells and CD8+ T cells from peripheral blood were sorted into separate populations.

The chain couples TRBV7-3 to TRBJ2-7; TRBD2 lines up with 11 middle nucleotides. The sequence was collected from an adult with an advanced solid tumor such as melanoma, head and neck, liver or kidney cancer. The source was CD4+ or CD8+ T cells sorted from blood, collected in a trial of the OX40 agonist ivuxolimab. The DNA reads as follows: TGTGCCAGCAGCTTTACTAGCGGGAGTACGCAGTACTTC. Its translation is CASSFTSGSTQYF.